Below, one T cell receptor beta chain is given with its context. The entry originates in a study of OX40 agonist ivuxolimab in advanced cancers. As for the study in general: At doses from 0.01 to 10 mg/kg, patients were given intravenous ivuxolimab every 2 weeks.

Collection of blood occurred at baseline, at cycle 4 day 1, and at cycle 7 day 1. Method: immunoSEQ multiplex PCR; TCRdb's copy keeps in-frame clones and lacks some. This sample yields approximately 64,000 clones, of which roughly 87% are seen a single time; approximately 3% belongs to the top ten. CDR3 length: 15 amino acids. V lost 5 bases to trimming and J lost 9 bases; unmatched junction nucleotides: 12. Per germline, CDR1 LNHDA and CDR2 SQIVND (reference sequence). The chain recombines TRBV19 with TRBJ2-1; 8 bases match TRBD1. This TCR came from an adult with an advanced solid tumor such as melanoma, head and neck, liver or kidney cancer. The sample consisted of CD4+ or CD8+ T cells sorted from blood, taken in a trial of the OX40 agonist ivuxolimab. CDR3 in amino acids: CASSPRDRWGGEQFF. The CDR3 DNA reads TGTGCCAGTAGTCCTCGGGACAGGTGGGGCGGTGAGCAGTTCTTC. Complete variable domain (other parts from reference TRBV19 and TRBJ2-1): DGGITQSPKYLFRKEGQNVTLSCEQNLNHDAMYWYRQDPGQGLRLIYYSQIVNDFQKGDIAEGYSVSREKKESFPLTVTSAQKNPTAFYLCASSPRDRWGGEQFFGPGTRLTVL.